This note documents a single T cell receptor (beta chain) sequence. The data were produced by immunoSEQ multiplex PCR, yet TCRdb's version contains in-frame clones alone and is incomplete. The profile shows about 150,000 clones, roughly 93% of them singletons. The data were taken from a study of control samples from healthy donors and cancer patients. Germline CDR1 reads KGHSH; CDR2 reads LQKENI. The CDR3 runs to 15 residues. The V end was cut by 3 bases, the J end by 0 bases, with 11 bases between. Sequenced material: blood. The chain uses TRBV18 and TRBJ1-1; D call uncertain. This TCR was recovered from a man between 18 and 29 years old in good health. The CDR3 loop is CASSPRERVNTEAFF. CDR3 sequence (DNA): TGTGCCAGCTCACCTCGAGAGCGCGTGAACACTGAAGCTTTCTTT.